One and the same sample provided the 11 T cell receptor beta chains below, sequenced in a study of T-cell reconstitution after alpha-beta-depleted transplantation in children. Whole-study findings and limits: T-cell numbers and diversity one year post-transplant derived largely from freshly generated T cells.

The TCRbeta library incorporated unique molecular identifiers. TCRdb ran MiXCR on the PCR reads and lists one entry per CDR3 protein. The repertoire holds approximately 300,000 distinct CDR3 sequences, less than 9.5% seen once, with about 9.1% in the top ten. Their cognate antigens are unknown. The sample consisted of peripheral blood, taken 360 days after TCRalphabeta/CD19-depleted stem cell transplant. The receptor source for this set is a female patient aged 2-15 years who had a stem cell transplant for Fanconi anemia, so the T cells may come from the graft donor.

This clonotype was seen at least ten times. The gene calls are TRBV6-5 and TRBJ2-3; D is possibly TRBD1 or TRBD2 (5 bases each). Germline values: CDR1 MNHEY, CDR2 SVGAGI. The CDR3 extends over 18 amino acids. The V gene lost 0 bases and the J gene lost 0 bases, with 16 bases spanning the gap. The CDR3 spells CASSYSFSAEGSTDTQYF. The CDR3, as DNA: TGTGCCAGCAGTTACTCGTTTTCAGCCGAGGGGAGCACAGATACGCAGTATTTT.

This clonotype was observed a few times. This chain uses TRBV5-1 with TRBJ1-1, with D perhaps TRBD1 (5 bases). V gave up 0 bases and J gave up 1 base, with 22 bases separating them. This CDR3 has 19 amino acids. Per germline, CDR1 SGHRS and CDR2 YFSETQ. The CDR3 DNA is TGCGCCAGCAGCTTGGGGCCAGGGAGGGGAGTAGGGAAGAACACTGAAGCTTTCTTT. It codes for CASSLGPGRGVGKNTEAFF.

This clonotype was detected many times. The chain is built from TRBV27 and TRBJ2-2, with D unresolved. V was clipped by 5 bases and J by 5 bases, with 6 bases between them. The CDR3 is 12 residues long. Germline assignment: CDR1 MNHEY and CDR2 SMNVEV (reference sequence). For the CDR3, the DNA is TGTGCCAGCAGTCAATATACCGGGGAGCTGTTTTTT. It encodes CASSQYTGELFF.

This clonotype was seen a few times. The rearrangement links TRBV4-3 to TRBJ2-2; D is unresolved. Trimming stripped 0 bases from V and 0 bases from J, with 8 bases between. From germline, CDR1 is LGHNA and CDR2 YSLEER. The length of the CDR3 is 16 residues. In DNA, the CDR3 is TGCGCCAGCAGCCAAGACGGTCCTCCGAACACCGGGGAGCTGTTTTTT. It translates to CASSQDGPPNTGELFF.

This clonotype was seen repeatedly, ten times or more. The chain combines TRBV4-1 with TRBJ2-7, with 8 positions matching TRBD1. V was clipped by 1 base and J by 2 bases; unmatched bases: 4. Germline loops: CDR1 MGHRA, CDR2 YSYEKL. The CDR3 totals 15 residues. The CDR3 here is CASSQGWTGTYEQYF. In DNA, the CDR3 is TGCGCCAGCAGCCAAGGGTGGACAGGGACCTACGAGCAGTACTTC.

This clonotype appeared many times. This rearrangement joins TRBV10-3 to TRBJ2-2, with 9 bases matching TRBD2. The germline gives CDR1 ENHRY, CDR2 SYGVKD. The trim removed 6 bases at V and 4 bases at J, leaving 6 bases unmatched. CDR3 length: 15 residues. The CDR3 loop reads CAIRPSGMGTGELFF. In DNA form, the CDR3 reads TGTGCCATCAGGCCTAGCGGGATGGGCACCGGGGAGCTGTTTTTT.

This clonotype was seen many times. The V gene is TRBV7-2, the J gene TRBJ2-7, with 7 nucleotides matching TRBD2. With V trimmed by 5 bases and J by 0 bases, 13 bases remained unmatched. The CDR3 spans 17 residues. Germline-derived CDR1 and CDR2 are SGHTA and FQGNSA. Here the CDR3 DNA reads TGTGCCAGCAGCCGAAGGGGTGCAGGCGGGAGCTCCTACGAGCAGTACTTC. It translates to CASSRRGAGGSSYEQYF.

This clonotype was counted at least ten times. The chain uses TRBV7-3 and TRBJ2-3; the match to TRBD2 covers 9 bases. The CDR3 length is 16 residues. Losses at the gene ends were 1 base for V and 6 bases for J; bases not matched to a gene: 8. In germline, CDR1 is SGHTA, CDR2 FQGTGA. CDR3 bases: TGTGCCAGCAGCTTAAGCAGCGGGGGGCGATGGGATACGCAGTATTTT. Its protein is CASSLSSGGRWDTQYF.

The table lists this clonotype with many counts. The chain uses TRBV9 and TRBJ2-1; no clear D. There are 14 residues in the CDR3. V lost 0 bases and J lost 4, with 8 bases in between. Germline V CDR1 and CDR2: SGDLS, YYNGEE. In DNA, the CDR3 is TGTGCCAGCAGCGTAGCGTTCAGTTACAATGAGCAGTTCTTC. It codes for CASSVAFSYNEQFF.

This clonotype was observed many times. The V and J genes are TRBV11-2 and TRBJ2-7; 7 bases line up with TRBD1. The CDR3 contains 12 residues. V lost 1 base and J lost 10; bases outside the gene matches: 4. CDR1 is SGHAT and CDR2 is FQNNGV in the germline V gene. CDR3 in amino acids: CASSLVHRGQYF. In DNA form, the CDR3 reads TGTGCCAGCAGCTTAGTGCACAGGGGACAGTACTTC.

The V and J genes are TRBV7-8 and TRBJ2-3; 11 bases agree with TRBD2. Per germline, CDR1 SGHVS and CDR2 FQNEAQ. Trimming took 1 base from V and 7 from J; bases not matched to a gene: 7. CDR3 size: 16 residues. The CDR3 here is CASSLGLAGGLHTQYF. The CDR3 region has the DNA TGTGCCAGCAGCTTAGGGCTAGCGGGGGGACTTCATACGCAGTATTTT.